This T cell receptor (beta chain) was sequenced for a study of cytomegalovirus exposure and HLA in healthy donors. Primers: 60 Vbeta forward and 13 Jbeta reverse. Profiled with immunoSEQ multiplex PCR; TCRdb holds only in-frame clones, not every one. In the table there are tens of thousands of clones, roughly 80% of which are singletons. This CDR3 is built from 15 residues. The germline V gene has CDR1 SGHDT and CDR2 YYEEEE. V shed 0 bases and J 3 bases; nucleotides not matched to a gene: 3. Findings of the study overall: Earlier analysis found most TCR beta V segments productive about 90% or about 30% of the time.

Turning to this clone: Its antigen is currently unknown.

The source is a middle-aged woman in good health and CMV-seropositive. Sample: PBMCs. This chain connects TRBV5-6 to TRBJ2-4, with 7 bases that match TRBD1. The CDR3 protein is CASSLVRDSKNIQYF. Here the CDR3 DNA reads TGTGCCAGCAGCTTGGTTCGGGACAGCAAAAACATTCAGTACTTC.